Detailed here is one T cell receptor (beta chain). Its matching antigen is unknown. Looked up from germline, CDR1 is MNHNY and CDR2 is SVGAGI (reference sequence). There are 15 residues in the CDR3. V lost 7 bases, J lost 0 bases, and 10 bases lay in between. Donors were drawn from the roughly 120-subject validation cohort, separate from the approximately 680-subject first cohort. Produced via immunoSEQ multiplex PCR; TCRdb's table is partial and in-frame only. The data hold approximately 120,000 clones, with roughly 90% observed a single time. The entry originates in a study of cytomegalovirus exposure and HLA in healthy donors. Study details: The 95 to 150 validation repertoires used a platform that matched the one used for the roughly 700 first-cohort repertoires, as a later analysis reported. Study conclusions and caveats: Reportedly, diagnosis of cytomegalovirus status by the classifier showed high specificity and sensitivity. A list of approximately 160 TCR beta chains associated with cytomegalovirus was given.

Material for sequencing was PBMCs. The genes are TRBV6-6 and TRBJ2-6; D remains ambiguous. This TCR derives from a woman aged 18-29 years in good health and CMV-seronegative. The CDR3 coding sequence is TGTGCCAGCATCGACTCTGGCTCTGGGGCCAACGTCCTGACTTTC. It is translated as CASIDSGSGANVLTF.